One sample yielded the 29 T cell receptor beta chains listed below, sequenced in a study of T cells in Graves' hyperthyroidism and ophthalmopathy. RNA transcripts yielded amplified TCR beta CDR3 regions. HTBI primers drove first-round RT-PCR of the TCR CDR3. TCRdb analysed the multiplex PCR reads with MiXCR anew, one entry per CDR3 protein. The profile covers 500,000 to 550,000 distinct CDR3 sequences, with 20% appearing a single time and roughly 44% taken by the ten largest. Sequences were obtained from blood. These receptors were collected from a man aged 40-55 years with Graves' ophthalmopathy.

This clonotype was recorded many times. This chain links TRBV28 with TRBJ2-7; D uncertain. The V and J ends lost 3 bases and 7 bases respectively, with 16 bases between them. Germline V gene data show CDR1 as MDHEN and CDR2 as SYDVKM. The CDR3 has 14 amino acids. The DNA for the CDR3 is TGTGCCAGCAGTTTTCCGGGCGTGTGGAATGAGCAGTACTTC. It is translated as CASSFPGVWNEQYF.

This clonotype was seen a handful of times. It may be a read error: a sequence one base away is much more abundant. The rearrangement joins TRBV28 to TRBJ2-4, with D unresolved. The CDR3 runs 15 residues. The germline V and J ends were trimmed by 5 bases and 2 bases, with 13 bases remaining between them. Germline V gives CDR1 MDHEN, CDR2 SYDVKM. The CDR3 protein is CASSPTQLTKNIQYF. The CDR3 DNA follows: TGTGCCAGCAGTCCAACCCAGTTAACCAAAAACATTCAGTACTTC.

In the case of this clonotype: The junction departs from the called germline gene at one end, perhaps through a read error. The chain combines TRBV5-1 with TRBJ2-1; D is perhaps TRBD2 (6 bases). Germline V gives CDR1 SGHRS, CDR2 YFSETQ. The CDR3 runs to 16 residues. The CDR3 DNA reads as TGTGCCAGCAGCCCACAAGACAGAATCCGGGGGTCTGAGCAGTTCTTC. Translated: CASSPQDRIRGSEQFF.

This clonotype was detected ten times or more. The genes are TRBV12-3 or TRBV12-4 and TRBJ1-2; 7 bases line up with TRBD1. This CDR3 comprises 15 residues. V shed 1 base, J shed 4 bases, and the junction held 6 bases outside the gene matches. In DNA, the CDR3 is TGTGCCAGCAGTTTAGGAGGGGGCGCGGGCTATGGCTACACCTTC. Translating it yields CASSLGGGAGYGYTF.

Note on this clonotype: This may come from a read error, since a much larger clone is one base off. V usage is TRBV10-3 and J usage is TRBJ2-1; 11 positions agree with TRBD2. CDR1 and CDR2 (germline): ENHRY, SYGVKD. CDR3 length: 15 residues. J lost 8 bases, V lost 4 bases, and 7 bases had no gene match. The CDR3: CAISGHSGGAHEQFF. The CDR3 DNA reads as TGTGCCATCAGTGGCCATAGCGGGGGGGCGCATGAGCAGTTCTTC.

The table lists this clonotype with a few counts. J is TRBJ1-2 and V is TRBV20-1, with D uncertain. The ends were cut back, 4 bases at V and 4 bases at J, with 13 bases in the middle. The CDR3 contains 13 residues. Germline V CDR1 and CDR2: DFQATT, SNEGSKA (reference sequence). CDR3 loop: CSAIEGGSYGYTF. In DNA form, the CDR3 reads TGCAGTGCTATAGAGGGTGGTAGCTATGGCTACACCTTC.

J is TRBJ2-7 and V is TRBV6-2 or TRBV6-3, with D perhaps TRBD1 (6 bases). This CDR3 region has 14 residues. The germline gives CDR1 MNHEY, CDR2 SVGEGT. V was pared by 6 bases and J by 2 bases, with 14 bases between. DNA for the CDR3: TGTGCCAGCAGCACCCACAGGGTCGCCTACGAGCAGTACTTC. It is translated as CASSTHRVAYEQYF.

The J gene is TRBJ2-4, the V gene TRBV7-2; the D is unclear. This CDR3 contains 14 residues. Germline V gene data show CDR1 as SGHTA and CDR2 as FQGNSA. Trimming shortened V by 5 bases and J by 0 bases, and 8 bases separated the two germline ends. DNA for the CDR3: TGTGCCAGCAGCCGGGCTATAGCCAAAAACATTCAGTACTTC. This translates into CASSRAIAKNIQYF.

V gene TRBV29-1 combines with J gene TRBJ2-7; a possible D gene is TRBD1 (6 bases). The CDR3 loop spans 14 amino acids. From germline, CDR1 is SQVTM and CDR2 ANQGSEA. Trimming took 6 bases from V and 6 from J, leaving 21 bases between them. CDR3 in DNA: TGCAGCGTGGCATTGCCCTGGACAGAGGGCGAGCAGTACTTC. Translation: CSVALPWTEGEQYF.

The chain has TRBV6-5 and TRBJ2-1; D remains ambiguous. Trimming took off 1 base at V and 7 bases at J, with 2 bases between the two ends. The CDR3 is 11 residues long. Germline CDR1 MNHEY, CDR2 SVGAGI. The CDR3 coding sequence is TGTGCCAGCAGTTACTGGAATGAGCAGTTCTTC. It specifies CASSYWNEQFF.

This chain's CDR3 is CASSPGTSTGYNEQFF. The CDR3 region has the DNA TGTGCCAGTAGCCCAGGGACCTCAACGGGGTACAATGAGCAGTTCTTC. The chain has TRBV19 and TRBJ2-1, with D tentatively TRBD1 or TRBD2 (5 bases each). CDR1 is LNHDA and CDR2 is SQIVND in the germline V gene (reference sequence). The V end was cut by 6 bases, the J end by 4 bases, with 19 bases between. The CDR3 is 16 residues long. Variable domain in full (rest from reference TRBV19 and TRBJ2-1): DGGITQSPKYLFRKEGQNVTLSCEQNLNHDAMYWYRQDPGQGLRLIYYSQIVNDFQKGDIAEGYSVSREKKESFPLTVTSAQKNPTAFYLCASSPGTSTGYNEQFFGPGTRLTVL.

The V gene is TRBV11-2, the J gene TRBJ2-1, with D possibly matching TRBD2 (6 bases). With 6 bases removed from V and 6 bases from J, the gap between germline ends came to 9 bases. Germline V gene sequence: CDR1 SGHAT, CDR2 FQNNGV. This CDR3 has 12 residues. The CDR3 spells CASREGSNEQFF. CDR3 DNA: TGTGCCAGCAGGGAGGGGTCCAATGAGCAGTTCTTC.

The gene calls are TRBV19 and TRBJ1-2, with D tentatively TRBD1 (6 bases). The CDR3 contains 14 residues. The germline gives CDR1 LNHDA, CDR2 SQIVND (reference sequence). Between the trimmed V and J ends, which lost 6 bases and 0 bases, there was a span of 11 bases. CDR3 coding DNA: TGTGCCAGTAGCGAGGGGGACACTAACTATGGCTACACCTTC. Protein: CASSEGDTNYGYTF.

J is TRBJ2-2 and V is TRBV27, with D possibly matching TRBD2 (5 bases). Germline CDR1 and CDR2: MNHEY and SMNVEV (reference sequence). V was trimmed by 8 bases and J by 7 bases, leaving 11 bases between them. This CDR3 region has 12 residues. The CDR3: CASRGLFGELFF. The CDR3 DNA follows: TGTGCCAGCCGCGGGTTGTTCGGGGAGCTGTTTTTT.

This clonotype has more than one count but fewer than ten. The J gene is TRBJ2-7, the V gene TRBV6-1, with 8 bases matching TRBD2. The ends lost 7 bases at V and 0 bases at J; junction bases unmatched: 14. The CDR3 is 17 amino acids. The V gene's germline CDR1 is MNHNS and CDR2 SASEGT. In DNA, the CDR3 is TGTGCCAGCACTCCCCTGGCTGGCGGGAGGAGCTCCTACGAGCAGTACTTC. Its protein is CASTPLAGGRSSYEQYF.

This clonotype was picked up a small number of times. The chain's CDR3 is CASSSRLAGEAHEQFF. The CDR3, as DNA: TGTGCCAGCAGTTCCCGACTAGCGGGGGAAGCTCATGAGCAGTTCTTC. J is TRBJ2-1 and V is TRBV6-1, with 12 bases lining up with TRBD2. The CDR3 has 16 residues. Germline-derived CDR1 and CDR2 are MNHNS and SASEGT. The V gene end was trimmed by 5 bases and the J gene end by 8 bases; junction bases not matched to a gene: 10.

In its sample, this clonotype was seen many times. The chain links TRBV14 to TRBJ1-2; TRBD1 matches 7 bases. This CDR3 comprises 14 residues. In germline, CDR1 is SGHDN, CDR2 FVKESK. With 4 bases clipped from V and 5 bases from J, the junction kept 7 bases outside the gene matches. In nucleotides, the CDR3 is TGTGCCAGCAGCCCGGACAGGAACGATTATGGCTACACCTTC. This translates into CASSPDRNDYGYTF.

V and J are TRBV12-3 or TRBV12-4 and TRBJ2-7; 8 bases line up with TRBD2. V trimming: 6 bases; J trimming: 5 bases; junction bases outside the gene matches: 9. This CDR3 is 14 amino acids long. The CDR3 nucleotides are TGTGCCAGCAGCGTATCTAGCGGGTTCGACGAGCAGTACTTC. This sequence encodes CASSVSSGFDEQYF.

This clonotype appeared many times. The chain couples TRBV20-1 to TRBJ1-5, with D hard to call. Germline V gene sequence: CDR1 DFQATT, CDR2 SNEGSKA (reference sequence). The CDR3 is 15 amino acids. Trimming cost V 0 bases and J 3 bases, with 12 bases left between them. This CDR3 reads CSARDLRQNNQPQHF. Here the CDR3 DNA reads TGCAGTGCTAGAGATCTTCGGCAGAACAATCAGCCCCAGCATTTT.

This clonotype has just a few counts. The CDR3 is CASSRDSDLRNYGYTF. The DNA for the CDR3 is TGTGCCAGCTCACGGGACAGCGACCTTAGAAACTATGGCTACACCTTC. The chain uses TRBV6-1 and TRBJ1-2; 7 bases map to TRBD1. V lost 8 bases to trimming and J lost 2 bases; unmatched junction nucleotides: 14. CDR3 length equals 16 residues. The germline V gene encodes CDR1 MNHNS and CDR2 SASEGT.

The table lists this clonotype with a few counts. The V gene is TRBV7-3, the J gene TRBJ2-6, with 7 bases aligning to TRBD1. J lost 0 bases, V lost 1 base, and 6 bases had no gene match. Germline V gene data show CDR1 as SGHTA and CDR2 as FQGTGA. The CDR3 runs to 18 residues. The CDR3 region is CASSLKWQGDSGANVLTF. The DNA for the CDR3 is TGTGCCAGCAGCTTAAAATGGCAGGGGGACTCTGGGGCCAACGTCCTGACTTTC.

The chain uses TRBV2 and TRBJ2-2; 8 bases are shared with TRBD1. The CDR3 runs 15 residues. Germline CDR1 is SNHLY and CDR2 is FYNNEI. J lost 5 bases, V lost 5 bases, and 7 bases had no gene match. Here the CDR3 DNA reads TGTGCCAGCAGTTCGGGCAGGGGGCCTACCGGGGAGCTGTTTTTT. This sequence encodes CASSSGRGPTGELFF.

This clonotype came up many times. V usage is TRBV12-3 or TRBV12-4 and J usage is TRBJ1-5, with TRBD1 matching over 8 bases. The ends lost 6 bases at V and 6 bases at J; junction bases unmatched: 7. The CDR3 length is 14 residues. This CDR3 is CASRSGGDGQPQHF. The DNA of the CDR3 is TGTGCCAGCAGGTCAGGGGGCGACGGTCAGCCCCAGCATTTT.

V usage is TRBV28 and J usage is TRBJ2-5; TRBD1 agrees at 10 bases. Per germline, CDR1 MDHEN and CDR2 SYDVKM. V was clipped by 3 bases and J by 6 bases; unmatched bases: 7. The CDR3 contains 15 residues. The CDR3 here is CASSLGQGTAKTQYF. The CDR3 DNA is TGTGCCAGCAGTTTGGGACAGGGGACAGCGAAGACCCAGTACTTC.

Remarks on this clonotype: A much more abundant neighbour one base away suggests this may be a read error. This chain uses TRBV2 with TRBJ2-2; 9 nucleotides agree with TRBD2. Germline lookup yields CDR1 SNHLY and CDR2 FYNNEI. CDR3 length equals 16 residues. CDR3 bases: TGTGCCACCAAGACTAGCGGAAGCGCGAACACCGGGGAGCTGTCTTTT. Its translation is CATKTSGSANTGELSF.

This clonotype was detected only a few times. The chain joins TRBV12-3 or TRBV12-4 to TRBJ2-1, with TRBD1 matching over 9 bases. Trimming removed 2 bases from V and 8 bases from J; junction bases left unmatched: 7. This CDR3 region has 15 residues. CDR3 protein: CASSLMTGGSYEQFF. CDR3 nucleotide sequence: TGTGCCAGCAGTTTAATGACAGGGGGATCCTATGAGCAGTTCTTC.

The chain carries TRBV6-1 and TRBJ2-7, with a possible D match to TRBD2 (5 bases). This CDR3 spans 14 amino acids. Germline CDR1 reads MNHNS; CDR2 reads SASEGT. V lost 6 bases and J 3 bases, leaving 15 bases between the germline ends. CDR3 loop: CASRKRLTNYEQYF. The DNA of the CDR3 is TGTGCCAGCAGAAAGCGGTTGACTAACTACGAGCAGTACTTC.

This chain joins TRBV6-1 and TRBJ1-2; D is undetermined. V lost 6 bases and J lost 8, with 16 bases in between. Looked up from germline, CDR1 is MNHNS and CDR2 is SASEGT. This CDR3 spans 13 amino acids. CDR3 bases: TGTGCCAGCAGCCCAGTCTCTAATTTGGGCTACACCTTC. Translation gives CASSPVSNLGYTF.

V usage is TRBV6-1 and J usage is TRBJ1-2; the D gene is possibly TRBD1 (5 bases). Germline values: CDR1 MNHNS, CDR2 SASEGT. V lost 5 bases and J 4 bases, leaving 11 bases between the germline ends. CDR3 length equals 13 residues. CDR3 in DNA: TGTGCCAGCAGTTGGGGGGGTAGCTATGGCTACACCTTC. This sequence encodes CASSWGGSYGYTF.